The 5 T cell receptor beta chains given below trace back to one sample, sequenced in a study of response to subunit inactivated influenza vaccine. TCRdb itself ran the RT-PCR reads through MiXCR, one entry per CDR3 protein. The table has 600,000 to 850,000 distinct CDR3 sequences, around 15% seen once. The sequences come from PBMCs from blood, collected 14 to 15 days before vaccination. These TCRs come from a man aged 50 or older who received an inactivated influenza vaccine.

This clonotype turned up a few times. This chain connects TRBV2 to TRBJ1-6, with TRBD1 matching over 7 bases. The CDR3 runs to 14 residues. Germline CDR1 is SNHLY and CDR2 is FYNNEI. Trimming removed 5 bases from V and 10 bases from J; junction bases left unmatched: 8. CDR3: CASSSTGAKSPLHF. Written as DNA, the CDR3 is TGTGCCAGCAGTTCAACAGGGGCGAAATCACCCCTCCACTTT.

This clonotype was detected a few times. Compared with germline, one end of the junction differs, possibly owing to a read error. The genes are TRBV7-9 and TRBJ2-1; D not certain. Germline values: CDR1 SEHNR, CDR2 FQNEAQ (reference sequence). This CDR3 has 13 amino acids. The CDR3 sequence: CASRLETYNEQFF. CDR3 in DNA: TGTGCCAGCAGGTTAGAGACGTACAATGAGCAGTTCTTC.

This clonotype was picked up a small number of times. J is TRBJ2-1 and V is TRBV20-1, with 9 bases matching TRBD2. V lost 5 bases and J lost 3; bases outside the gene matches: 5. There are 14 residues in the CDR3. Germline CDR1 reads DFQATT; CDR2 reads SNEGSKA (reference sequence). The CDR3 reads CSAHTSGLYNEQFF. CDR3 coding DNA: TGCAGTGCTCACACTAGCGGGCTCTACAATGAGCAGTTCTTC.

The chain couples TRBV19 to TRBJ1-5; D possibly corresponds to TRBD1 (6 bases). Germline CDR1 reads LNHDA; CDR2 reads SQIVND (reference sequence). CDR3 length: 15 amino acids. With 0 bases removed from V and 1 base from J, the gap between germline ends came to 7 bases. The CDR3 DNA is TGTGCCAGTAGTATAGAGGGGGCAAGCAATCAGCCCCAGCATTTT. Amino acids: CASSIEGASNQPQHF.

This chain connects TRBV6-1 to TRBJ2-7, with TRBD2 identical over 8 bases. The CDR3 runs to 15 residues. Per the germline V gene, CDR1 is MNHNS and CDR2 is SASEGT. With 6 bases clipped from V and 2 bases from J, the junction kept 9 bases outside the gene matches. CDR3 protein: CASSELAALTYEQYF. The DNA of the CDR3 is TGTGCCAGCAGCGAACTAGCGGCGCTCACCTACGAGCAGTACTTC.